This T cell receptor (beta chain) was profiled in a study of shared clonotypes between healthy human individuals (TCRdb year 2020). About the study as a whole: Three men and a couple of women, aged 18 to 49 years, made up the cohort. For each donor, three plates each were used for CD4 naive and CD4 memory, two plates were used for CD8 naive, and one plate was used for CD8 memory. Blood TCR repertoires of roughly 5 healthy adults were deeply sequenced to estimate repertoire size and the extent of clonotype sharing between individuals. To increase sequencing depth and limit assay-specific biases, TCR repertoire library preparation and sequencing were carried out by different laboratories using diverse techniques. Per donor, leukapheresis produced somewhere between about 0.94 and 9.5 billion PBMCs.

TCR CDR3 regions were amplified from genomic DNA by multiplex PCR using the deep immunoSEQ assay. Extracted genomic DNA from each cell subset was distributed evenly across all wells of several immunoSEQ 96-well plates, and each plate was treated as a replicate. Each replicate PCR for sorted subsets received roughly 0.2 ug genomic DNA, equal to 28,000 or so T cell genomes. Purified libraries were quantified with a Qubit 3.0 fluorometer, sized on a Bioanalyzer 2100, and re-quantified with the KAPA Library Quantification kit. Every immunoSEQ 96-well plate was sequenced on a dedicated single-read 150-cycle Illumina NextSeq 550 flow cell. From the authors' description of their analysis: Because the immunoSEQ output held only junctional sequences and lacked quality scores, the filtering could not match the filtering applied to full-length reads. To assign V/J genes and CDR3, sequences were annotated against IMGT germline references using PyIR, a Python wrapper for IgBLAST v1.9. Reads were filtered out if the reads had weak V/J assignments (E-value above 1e-6), no CDR3, stop codons, out-of-frame junctions, or ambiguous translated residues. A V3J clonotype was defined by an identical inferred V gene, J gene, and CDR3 amino acid sequence. Percentage overlap between repertoires was computed as shared unique clonotypes divided by the size of the smaller repertoire. RTK rarefaction, the Chao1 estimator, and Recon v2.1 estimates of unobserved clonotypes were used to assess repertoire richness. Generation probabilities for all TCRbeta clonotypes obtained by the gDNA method from a few donors were computed using OLGA. TCRdb obtained this table from immuneACCESS and retained in-frame rearrangements with V and J assigned. These tables miss some clones; where compared with another copy, unresolved V genes account for less than half of the shortfall, and the remainder is unexplained. D and trimming come from the DNA, and the V and J calls and clone size come from that table. The sample profile shows about 2 million clones; about 95% of them were found once. Roughly 1.1% of the sample goes to the ten largest clones.

Trimming removed 3 bases from V and 4 bases from J, leaving 10 bases between the germline ends. The CDR3 covers 13 residues, taking in both the cysteine and the phenylalanine. Of all the DNA, just the CDR3 is kept, 39 bases in frame from base 1. Reading the germline V gene gives CDR1 SGDLS and CDR2 YYNGEE. To note about this clone: Its target antigen remains unknown. No base qualities exist here, and no much larger clone lies one base off it. The same CDR3 can be traced to other DNA sequences in this sample.

Overall results and qualifications from the work: Sampling was limited to blood, and TCR repertoires in tissue likely differ from TCR repertoires in blood. Estimated clonotype richness was generally larger for naive than for memory subsets. Across four donors, around 5% of naive CD4, approximately 4% of naive CD8, around 2.1% of memory CD4, and 0.4% of memory CD8 clonotypes were shared. The small number of donors limited the genetic and exposure-history diversity represented. Even with the large sequencing depth, rarefaction of the sorted-subset datasets indicated that sequencing was incomplete. Pairwise subsampling led to the expectation that sequencing depth would affect the degree of clonotype sharing among donors. Compared with non-shared clonotypes, the clonotypes found in all four sorted-subset donors had higher generation probabilities.

CD8 naive samples consisted of CD45RO-negative cells that were positively selected for CCR7, yielding a CD45RA+CCR7+ population without TemRA cells. The donors were healthy, HIV-negative adults with no recently reported acute infections or vaccinations. Every donor was a Caucasian adult residing in Nashville, Tennessee, USA. Blood was collected by leukapheresis, and PBMCs were isolated by Ficoll-Histopaque density gradient centrifugation and then cryopreserved in liquid nitrogen vapor phase. Analytical flow cytometry was used to check the purity and quantity of each magnetically sorted T cell population. Genomic DNA was isolated from each sorted fraction and quantified by UV absorbance on a Nanodrop 2000c.

Source material: naive CD8+ T cells sorted from blood. This specimen's cell subset or site label, per the study, means: CD45RA+CCR7+. The chain uses TRBV9 and TRBJ1-1, with the D segment identity uncertain. This TCR was sampled from a man in his late teens or twenties in good health. The CDR3 here reads CASSEGGGTEAFF. The DNA reads TGTGCCAGCAGCGAGGGAGGAGGCACTGAAGCTTTCTTT.